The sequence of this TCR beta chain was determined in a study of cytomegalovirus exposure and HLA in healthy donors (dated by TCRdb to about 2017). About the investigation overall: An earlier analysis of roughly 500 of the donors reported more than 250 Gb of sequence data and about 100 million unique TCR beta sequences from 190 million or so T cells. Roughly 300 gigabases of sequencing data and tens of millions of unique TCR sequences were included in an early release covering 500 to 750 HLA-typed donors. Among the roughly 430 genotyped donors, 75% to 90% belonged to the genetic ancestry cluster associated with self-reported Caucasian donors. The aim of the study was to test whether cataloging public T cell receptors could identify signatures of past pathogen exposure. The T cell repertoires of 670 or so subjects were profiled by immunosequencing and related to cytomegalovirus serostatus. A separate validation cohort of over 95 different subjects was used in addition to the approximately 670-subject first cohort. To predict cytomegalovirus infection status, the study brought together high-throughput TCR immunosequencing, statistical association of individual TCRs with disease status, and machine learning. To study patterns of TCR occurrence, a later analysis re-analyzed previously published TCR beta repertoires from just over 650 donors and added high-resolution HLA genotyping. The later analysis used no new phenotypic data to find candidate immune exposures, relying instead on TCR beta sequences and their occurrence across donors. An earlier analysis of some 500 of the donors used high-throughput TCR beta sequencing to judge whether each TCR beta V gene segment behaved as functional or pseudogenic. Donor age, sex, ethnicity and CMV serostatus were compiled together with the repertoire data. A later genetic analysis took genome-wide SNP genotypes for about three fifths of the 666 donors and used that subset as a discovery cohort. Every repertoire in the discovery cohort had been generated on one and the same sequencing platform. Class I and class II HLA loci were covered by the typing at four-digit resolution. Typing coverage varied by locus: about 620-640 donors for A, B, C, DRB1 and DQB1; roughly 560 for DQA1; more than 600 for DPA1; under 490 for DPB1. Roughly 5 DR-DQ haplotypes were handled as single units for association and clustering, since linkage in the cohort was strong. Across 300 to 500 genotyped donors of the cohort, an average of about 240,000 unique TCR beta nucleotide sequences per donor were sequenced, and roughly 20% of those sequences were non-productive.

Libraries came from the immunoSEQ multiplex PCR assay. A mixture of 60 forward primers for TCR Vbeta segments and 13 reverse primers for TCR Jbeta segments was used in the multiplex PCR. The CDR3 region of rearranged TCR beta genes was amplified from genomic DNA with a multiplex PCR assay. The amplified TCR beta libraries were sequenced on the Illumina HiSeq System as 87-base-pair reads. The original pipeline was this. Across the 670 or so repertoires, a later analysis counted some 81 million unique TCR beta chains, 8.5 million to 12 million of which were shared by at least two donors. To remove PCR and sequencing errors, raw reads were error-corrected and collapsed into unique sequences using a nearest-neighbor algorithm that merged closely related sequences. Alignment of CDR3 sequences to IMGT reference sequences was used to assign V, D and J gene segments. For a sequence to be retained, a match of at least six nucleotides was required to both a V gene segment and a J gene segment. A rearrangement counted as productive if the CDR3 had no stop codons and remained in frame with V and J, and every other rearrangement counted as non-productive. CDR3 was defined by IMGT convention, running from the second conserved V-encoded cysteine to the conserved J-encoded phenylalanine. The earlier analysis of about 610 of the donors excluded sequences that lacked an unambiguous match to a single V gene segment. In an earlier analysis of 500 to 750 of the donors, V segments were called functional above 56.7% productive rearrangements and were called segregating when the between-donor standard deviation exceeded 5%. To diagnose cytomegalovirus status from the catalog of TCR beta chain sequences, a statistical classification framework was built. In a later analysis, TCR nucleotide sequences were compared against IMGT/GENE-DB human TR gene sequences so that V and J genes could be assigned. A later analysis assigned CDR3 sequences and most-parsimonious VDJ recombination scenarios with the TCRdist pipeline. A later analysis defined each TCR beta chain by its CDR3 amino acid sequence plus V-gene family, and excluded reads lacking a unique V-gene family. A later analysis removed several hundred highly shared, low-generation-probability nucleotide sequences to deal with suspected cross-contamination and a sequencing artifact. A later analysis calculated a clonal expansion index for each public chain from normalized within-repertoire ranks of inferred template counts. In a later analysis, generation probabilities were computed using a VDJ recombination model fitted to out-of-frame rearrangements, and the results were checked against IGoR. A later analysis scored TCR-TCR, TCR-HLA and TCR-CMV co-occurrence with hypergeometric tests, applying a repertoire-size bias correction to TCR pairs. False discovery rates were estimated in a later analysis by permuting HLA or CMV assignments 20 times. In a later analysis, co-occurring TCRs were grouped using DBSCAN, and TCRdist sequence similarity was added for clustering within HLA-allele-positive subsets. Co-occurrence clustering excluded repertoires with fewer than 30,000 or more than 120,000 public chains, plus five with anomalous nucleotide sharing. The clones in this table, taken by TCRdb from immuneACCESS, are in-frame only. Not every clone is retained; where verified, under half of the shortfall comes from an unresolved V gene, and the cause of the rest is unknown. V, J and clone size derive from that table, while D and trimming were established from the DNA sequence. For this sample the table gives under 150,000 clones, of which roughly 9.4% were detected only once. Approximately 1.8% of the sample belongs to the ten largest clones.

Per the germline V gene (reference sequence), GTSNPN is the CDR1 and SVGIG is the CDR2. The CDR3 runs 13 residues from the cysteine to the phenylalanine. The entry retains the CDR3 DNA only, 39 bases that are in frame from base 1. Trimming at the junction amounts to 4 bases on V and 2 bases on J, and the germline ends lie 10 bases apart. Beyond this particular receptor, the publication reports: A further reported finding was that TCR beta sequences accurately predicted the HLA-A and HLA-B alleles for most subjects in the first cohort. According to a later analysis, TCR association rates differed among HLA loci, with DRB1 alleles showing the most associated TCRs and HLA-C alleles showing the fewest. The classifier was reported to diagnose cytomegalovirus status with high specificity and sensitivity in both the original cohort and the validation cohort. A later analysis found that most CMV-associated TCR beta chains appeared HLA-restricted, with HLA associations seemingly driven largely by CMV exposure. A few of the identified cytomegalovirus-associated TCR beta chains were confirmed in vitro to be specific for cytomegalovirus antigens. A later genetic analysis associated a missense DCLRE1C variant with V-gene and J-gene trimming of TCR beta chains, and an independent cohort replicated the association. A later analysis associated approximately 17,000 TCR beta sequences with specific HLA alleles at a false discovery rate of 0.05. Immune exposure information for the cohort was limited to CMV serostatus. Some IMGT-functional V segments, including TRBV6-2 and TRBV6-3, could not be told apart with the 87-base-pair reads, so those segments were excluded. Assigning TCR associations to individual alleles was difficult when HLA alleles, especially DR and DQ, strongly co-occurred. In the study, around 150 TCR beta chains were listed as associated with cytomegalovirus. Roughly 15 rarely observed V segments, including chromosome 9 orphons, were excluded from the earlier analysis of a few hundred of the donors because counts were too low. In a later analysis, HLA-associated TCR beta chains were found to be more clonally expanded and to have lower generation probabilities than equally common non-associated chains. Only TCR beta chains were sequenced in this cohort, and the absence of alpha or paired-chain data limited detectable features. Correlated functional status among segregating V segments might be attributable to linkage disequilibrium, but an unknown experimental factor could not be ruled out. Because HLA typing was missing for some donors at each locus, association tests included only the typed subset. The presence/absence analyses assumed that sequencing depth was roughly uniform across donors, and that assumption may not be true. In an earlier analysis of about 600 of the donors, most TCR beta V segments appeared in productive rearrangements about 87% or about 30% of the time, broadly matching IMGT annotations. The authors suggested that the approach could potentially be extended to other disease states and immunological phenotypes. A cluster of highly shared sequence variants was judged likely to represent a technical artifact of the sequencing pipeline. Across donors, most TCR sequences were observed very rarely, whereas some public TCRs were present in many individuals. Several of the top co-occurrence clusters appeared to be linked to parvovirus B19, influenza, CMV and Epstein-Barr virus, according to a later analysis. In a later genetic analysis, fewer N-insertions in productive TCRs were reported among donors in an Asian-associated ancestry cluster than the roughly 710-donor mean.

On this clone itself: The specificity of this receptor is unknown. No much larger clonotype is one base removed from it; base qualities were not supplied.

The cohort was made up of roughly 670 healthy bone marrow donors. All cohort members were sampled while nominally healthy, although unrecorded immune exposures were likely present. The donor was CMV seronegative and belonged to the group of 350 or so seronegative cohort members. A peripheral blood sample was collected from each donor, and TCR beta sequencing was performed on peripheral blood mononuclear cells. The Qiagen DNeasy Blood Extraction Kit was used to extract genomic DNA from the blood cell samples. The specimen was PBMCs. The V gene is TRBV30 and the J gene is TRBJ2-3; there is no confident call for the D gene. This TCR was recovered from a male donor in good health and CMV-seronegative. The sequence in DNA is TGTGCCTGGATGCCGGAGTCCACAGATACGCAGTATTTT. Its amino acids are CAWMPESTDTQYF.